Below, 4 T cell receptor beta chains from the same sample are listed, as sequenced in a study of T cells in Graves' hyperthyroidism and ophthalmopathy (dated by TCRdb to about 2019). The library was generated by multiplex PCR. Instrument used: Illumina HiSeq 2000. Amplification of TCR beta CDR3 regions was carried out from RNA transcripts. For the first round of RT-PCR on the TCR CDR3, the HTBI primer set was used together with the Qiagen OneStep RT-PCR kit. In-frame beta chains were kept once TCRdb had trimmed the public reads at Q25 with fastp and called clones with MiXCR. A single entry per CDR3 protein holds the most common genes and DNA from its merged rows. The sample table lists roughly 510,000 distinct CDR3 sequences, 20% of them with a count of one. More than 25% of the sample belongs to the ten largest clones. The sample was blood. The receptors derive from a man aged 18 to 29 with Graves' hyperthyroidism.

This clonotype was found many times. CDR3 loop: CASRSTGPGANVLTF. In nucleotides, the CDR3 is TGTGCCAGCAGGTCAACCGGGCCCGGGGCCAACGTCCTGACTTTC. The chain combines TRBV12-3 or TRBV12-4 with TRBJ2-6; D remains ambiguous. Trimming pared 6 bases from V and 4 bases from J, leaving 13 bases between. The CDR3 spans 15 residues.

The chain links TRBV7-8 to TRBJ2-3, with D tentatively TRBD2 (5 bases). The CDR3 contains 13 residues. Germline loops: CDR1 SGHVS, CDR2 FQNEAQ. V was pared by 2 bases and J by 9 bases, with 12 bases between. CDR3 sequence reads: CASSLNMRATQYF. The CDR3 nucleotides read TGTGCCAGCAGCTTAAATATGAGGGCGACGCAGTATTTT.

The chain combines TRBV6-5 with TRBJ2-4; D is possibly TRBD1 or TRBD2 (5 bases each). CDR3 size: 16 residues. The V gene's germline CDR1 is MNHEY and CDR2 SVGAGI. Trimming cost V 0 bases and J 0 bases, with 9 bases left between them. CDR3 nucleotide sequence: TGTGCCAGCAGTTACTCGGGACCCGGAGCCAAAAACATTCAGTACTTC. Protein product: CASSYSGPGAKNIQYF.

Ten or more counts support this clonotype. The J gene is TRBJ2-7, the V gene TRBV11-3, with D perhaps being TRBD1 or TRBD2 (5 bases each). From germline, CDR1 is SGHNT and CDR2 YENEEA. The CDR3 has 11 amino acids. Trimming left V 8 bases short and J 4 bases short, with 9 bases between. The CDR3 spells CASSREYEQYF. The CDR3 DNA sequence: TGTGCCAGCTCCAGGGAGTACGAGCAGTACTTC.